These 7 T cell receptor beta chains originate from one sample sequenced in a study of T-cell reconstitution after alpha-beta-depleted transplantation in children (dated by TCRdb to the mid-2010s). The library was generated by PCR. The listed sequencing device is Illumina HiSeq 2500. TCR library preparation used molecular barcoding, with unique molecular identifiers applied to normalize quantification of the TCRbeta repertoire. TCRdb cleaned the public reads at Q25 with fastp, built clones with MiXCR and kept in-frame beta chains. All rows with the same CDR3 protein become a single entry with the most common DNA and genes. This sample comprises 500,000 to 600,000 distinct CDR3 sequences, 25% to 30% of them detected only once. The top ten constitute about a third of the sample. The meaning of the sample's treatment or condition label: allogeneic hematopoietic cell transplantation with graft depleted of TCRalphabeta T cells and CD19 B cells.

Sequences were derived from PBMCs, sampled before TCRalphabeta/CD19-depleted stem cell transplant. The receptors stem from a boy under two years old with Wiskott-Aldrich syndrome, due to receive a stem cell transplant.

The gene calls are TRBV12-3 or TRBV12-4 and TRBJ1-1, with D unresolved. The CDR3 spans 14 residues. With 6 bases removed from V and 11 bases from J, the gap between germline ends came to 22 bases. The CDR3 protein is CASSPRGGNNVAFF. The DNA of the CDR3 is TGTGCCAGCAGCCCCCGCGGAGGCAATAATGTGGCTTTCTTT.

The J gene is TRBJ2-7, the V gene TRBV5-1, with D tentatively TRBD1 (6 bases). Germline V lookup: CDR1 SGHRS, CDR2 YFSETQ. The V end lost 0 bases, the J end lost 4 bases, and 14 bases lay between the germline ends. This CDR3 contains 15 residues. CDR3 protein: CASSLGGHGGYEQYF. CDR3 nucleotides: TGCGCCAGCAGCTTGGGGGGACACGGAGGATACGAGCAGTACTTC.

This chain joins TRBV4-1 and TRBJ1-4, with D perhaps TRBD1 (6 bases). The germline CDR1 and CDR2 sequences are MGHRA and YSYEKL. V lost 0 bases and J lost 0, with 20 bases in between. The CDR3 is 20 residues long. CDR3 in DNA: TGCGCCAGCAGCCAAGAGGGGGCATTTCTAATGGGGACAACTAATGAAAAACTGTTTTTT. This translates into CASSQEGAFLMGTTNEKLFF.

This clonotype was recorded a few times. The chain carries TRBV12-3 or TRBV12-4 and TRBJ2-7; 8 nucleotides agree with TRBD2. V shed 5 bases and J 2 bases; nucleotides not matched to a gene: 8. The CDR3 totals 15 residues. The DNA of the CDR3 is TGTGCCAGCAGTCCTAGCGGGCTCCCCCCCTACGAGCAGTACTTC. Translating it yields CASSPSGLPPYEQYF.

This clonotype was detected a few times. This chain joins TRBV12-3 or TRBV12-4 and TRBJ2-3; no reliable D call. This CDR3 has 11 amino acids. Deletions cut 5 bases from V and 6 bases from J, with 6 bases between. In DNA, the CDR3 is TGTGCCAGCAGTACAAGGGATACGCAGTATTTT. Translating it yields CASSTRDTQYF.

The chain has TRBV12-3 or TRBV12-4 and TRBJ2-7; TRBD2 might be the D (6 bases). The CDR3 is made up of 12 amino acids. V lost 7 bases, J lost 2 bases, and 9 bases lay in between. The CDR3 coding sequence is TGTGCCAGCACGGGGGTGGCCTACGAGCAGTACTTC. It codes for CASTGVAYEQYF.

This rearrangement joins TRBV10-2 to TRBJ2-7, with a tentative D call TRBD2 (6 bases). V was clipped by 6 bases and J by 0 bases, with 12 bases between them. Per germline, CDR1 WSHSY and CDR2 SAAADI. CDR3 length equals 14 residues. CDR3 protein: CASRLKTSSYEQYF. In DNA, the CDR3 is TGCGCCAGCAGATTAAAGACTAGCTCCTACGAGCAGTACTTC.